The clone carrying this T cell receptor (beta chain) appeared once. The data derive from a study of blood T cell repertoires in COVID-19. Some clones are missing from TCRdb's copy, which holds only in-frame ones; the method was immunoSEQ multiplex PCR. The table lists 300,000 to 400,000 clones, approximately 86% of them singletons. This receptor was taken from a woman aged 60-75 years with COVID-19, enrolled during active disease. The specimen was peripheral blood.

CDR3 loop: CASIVGRSGTDYGYTF. CDR3 coding DNA: TGTGCCAGCATTGTCGGTCGGTCCGGGACAGACTATGGCTACACCTTC. The V gene is TRBV6-4, the J gene TRBJ1-2, with 7 bases aligning to TRBD1. Germline-derived CDR1 and CDR2 are MRHNA and SNTAGT. J lost 3 bases, V lost 7 bases, and 14 bases had no gene match. The CDR3 has 16 amino acids.